This T cell receptor beta chain was identified in a study of early T cells in non-severe SARS-CoV-2 infection. Unique molecular identifiers were affixed to single, distinct cDNA molecules. TCRdb called the 5' RACE reads again in MiXCR, with one record for every CDR3 protein. The table includes approximately 60,000 distinct CDR3 sequences, 8.8% detected once. The CDR3 totals 16 residues. V shed 4 bases, J shed 3 bases, and the junction held 6 bases outside the gene matches. In germline, CDR1 is SNHLY, CDR2 FYNNEI. The chain is built from TRBV2 and TRBJ2-3; 11 bases are a match to TRBD1. This TCR derives from an adult who was a healthcare worker with PCR-confirmed SARS-CoV-2 infection or an uninfected control (not recorded which). Sequenced here: whole blood, sampled at baseline. The CDR3 nucleotides are TGTGCCAGCAGTGTAGATGGGACAGGGGGAACAGATACGCAGTATTTT. Its translation: CASSVDGTGGTDTQYF.